This T cell receptor (beta chain) appears in the sequencing data of a study of CD4 and CD8 cells across lung adenocarcinoma regions. Germline values: CDR1 MNHEY, CDR2 SMNVEV (reference sequence). Trimming removed 7 bases from V and 5 bases from J, with 15 bases in between. The CDR3 is 14 residues long. TCRdb analysed the PCR reads with MiXCR anew, one entry per CDR3 protein. The sample shows under 12,000 distinct CDR3 sequences, approximately 58% of them seen only once. This clonotype was observed once. Donors had localized lung adenocarcinoma, a non-small cell lung cancer. The receptor's source is a male donor with lung adenocarcinoma. The CD4 and CD8 labels of this study may be unreliable. The material sequenced was CD8+ T cells from the margin of a lung tumor. This rearrangement joins TRBV27 to TRBJ2-1; D call uncertain. The DNA for the CDR3 is TGTGCCAGCATCCATCTCTGGGGAAACAATGAGCAGTTCTTC. Its protein is CASIHLWGNNEQFF.